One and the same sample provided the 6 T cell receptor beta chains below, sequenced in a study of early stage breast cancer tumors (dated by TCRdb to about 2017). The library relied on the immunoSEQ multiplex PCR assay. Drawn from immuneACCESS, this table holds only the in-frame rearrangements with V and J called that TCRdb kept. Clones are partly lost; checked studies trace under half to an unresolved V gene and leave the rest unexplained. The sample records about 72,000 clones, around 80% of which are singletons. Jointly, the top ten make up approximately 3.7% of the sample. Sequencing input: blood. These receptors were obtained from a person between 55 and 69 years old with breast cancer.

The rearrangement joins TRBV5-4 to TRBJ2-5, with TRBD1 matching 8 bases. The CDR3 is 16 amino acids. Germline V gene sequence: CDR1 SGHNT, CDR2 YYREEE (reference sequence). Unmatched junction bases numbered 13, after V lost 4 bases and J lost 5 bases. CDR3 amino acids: CASSMGLGQVGETQYF. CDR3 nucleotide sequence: TGTGCCAGCAGCATGGGGCTGGGACAGGTGGGGGAGACCCAGTACTTC.

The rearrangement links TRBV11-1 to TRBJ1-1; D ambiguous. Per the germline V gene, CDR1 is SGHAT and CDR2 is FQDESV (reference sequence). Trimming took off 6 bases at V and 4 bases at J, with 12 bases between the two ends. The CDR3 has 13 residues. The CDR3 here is CASSRGLFTEAFF. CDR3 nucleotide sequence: TGTGCCAGCAGTCGGGGTCTATTCACTGAAGCTTTCTTT.

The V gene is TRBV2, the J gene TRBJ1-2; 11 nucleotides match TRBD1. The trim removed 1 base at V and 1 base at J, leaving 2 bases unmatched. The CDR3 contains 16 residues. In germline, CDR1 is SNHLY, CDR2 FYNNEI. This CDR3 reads CASSEGGTGGNYGYTF. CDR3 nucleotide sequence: TGTGCCAGCAGTGAAGGGGGGACAGGGGGTAACTATGGCTACACCTTC.

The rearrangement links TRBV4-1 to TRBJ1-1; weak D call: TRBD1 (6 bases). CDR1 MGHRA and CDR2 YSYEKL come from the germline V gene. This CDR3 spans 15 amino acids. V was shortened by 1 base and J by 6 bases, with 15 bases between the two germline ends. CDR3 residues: CASSQALTGRAEAFF. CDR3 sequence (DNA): TGCGCCAGCAGCCAAGCCCTGACAGGTAGGGCTGAAGCTTTCTTT.

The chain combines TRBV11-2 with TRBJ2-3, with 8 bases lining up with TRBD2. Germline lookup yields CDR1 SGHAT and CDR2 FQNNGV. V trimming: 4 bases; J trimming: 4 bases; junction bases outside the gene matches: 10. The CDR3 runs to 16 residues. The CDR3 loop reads CASSSSRGGLADTQYF. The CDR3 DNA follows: TGTGCCAGCAGCTCCTCTCGCGGGGGGCTGGCAGATACGCAGTATTTT. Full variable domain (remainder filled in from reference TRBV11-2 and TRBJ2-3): EAGVAQSPRYKIIEKRQSVAFWCNPISGHATLYWYQQILGQGPKLLIQFQNNGVVDDSQLPKDRFSAERLKGVDSTLKIQPAKLEDSAVYLCASSSSRGGLADTQYFGPGTRLTVL.

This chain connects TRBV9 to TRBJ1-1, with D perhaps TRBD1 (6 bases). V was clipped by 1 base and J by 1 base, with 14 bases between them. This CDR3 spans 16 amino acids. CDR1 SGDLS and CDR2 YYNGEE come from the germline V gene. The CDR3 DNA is TGTGCCAGCAGCGTAAGGGGGTGTATGGGGAACACTGAAGCTTTCTTT. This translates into CASSVRGCMGNTEAFF.